This TCR beta chain was recorded in a study of OX40 agonist ivuxolimab in advanced cancers. For the study at large: Patients achieving partial responses numbered three: one hepatocellular carcinoma case and two cutaneous melanoma cases.

Germline loops: CDR1 SGDLS, CDR2 YYNGEE. The CDR3 loop spans 16 amino acids. V was cut by 4 bases and J by 2 bases, with 17 bases left in between. The protocol was immunoSEQ multiplex PCR, while the TCRdb copy is restricted to in-frame clones and leaves out a portion. Among 75,000 to 80,000 clones listed, 65% to 85% were seen once. This sample comprised CD4+ or CD8+ T cells sorted from blood, obtained in a trial of the OX40 agonist ivuxolimab. The chain joins TRBV9 to TRBJ2-3, with D perhaps TRBD1 (5 bases). This clonotype was sampled from an adult with an advanced solid tumor such as melanoma, head and neck, liver or kidney cancer. CDR3 sequence reads: CASSQRNQGFTDTQYF. CDR3 sequence (DNA): TGTGCCAGCAGCCAACGAAACCAGGGATTCACAGATACGCAGTATTTT.